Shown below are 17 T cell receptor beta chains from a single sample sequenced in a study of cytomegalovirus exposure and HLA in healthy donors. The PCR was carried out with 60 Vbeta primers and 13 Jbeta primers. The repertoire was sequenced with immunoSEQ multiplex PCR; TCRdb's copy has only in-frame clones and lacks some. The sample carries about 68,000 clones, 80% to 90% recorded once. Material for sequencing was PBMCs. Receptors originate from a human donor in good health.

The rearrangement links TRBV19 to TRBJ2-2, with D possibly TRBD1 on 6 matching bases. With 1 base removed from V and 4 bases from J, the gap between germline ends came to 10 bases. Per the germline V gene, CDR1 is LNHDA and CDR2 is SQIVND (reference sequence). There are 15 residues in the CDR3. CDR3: CASSIASRGTGELFF. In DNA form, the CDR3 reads TGTGCCAGTAGTATAGCATCCAGGGGCACCGGGGAGCTGTTTTTT. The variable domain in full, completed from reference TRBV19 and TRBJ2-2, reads DGGITQSPKYLFRKEGQNVTLSCEQNLNHDAMYWYRQDPGQGLRLIYYSQIVNDFQKGDIAEGYSVSREKKESFPLTVTSAQKNPTAFYLCASSIASRGTGELFFGEGSRLTVL.

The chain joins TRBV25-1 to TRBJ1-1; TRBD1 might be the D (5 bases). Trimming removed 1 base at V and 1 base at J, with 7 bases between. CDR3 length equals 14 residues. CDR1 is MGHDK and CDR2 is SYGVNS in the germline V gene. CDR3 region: CASSESGGNTEAFF. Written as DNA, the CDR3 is TGTGCCAGCAGTGAATCCGGGGGGAACACTGAAGCTTTCTTT.

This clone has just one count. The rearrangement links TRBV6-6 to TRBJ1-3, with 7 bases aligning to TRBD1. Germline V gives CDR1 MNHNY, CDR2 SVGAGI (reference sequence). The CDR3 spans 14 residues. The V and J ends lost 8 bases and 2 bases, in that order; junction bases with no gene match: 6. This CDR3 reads CASVQGTTGNTIYF. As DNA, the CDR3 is TGTGCCAGCGTACAGGGGACAACTGGAAACACCATATATTTT.

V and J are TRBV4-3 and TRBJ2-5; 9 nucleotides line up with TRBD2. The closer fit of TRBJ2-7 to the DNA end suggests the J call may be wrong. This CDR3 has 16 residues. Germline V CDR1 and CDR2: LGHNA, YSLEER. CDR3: CASSHASGGFSYEQYF. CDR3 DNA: TGCGCCAGCAGCCATGCGAGCGGGGGGTTCTCCTACGAGCAGTACTTC.

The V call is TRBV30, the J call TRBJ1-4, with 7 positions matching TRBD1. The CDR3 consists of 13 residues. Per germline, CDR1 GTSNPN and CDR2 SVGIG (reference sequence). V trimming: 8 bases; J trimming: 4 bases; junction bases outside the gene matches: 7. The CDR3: CAQNRGHNEKLFF. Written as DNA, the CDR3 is TGTGCCCAAAACAGGGGACATAATGAAAAACTGTTTTTT. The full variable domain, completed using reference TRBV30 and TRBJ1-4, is SQTIHQWPATLVQPVGSPLSLECTVEGTSNPNLYWYRQAAGRGLQLLFYSVGIGQISSEVPQNLSASRPQDRQFILSSKKLLLSDSGFYLCAQNRGHNEKLFFGSGTQLSVL.

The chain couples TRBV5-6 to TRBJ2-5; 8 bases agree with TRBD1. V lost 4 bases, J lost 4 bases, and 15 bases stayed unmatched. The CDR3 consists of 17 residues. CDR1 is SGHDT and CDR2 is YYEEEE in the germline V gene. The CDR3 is CASSPRQGNFRGETQYF. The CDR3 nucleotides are TGTGCCAGCAGCCCAAGACAGGGGAATTTTAGGGGAGAGACCCAGTACTTC.

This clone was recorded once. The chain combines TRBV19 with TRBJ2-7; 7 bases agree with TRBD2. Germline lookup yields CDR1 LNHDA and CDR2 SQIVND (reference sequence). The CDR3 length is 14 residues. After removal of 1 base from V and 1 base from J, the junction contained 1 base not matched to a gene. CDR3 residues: CASSIGAGSYEQYF. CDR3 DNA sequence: TGTGCCAGTAGTATAGGAGCGGGGTCCTACGAGCAGTACTTC.

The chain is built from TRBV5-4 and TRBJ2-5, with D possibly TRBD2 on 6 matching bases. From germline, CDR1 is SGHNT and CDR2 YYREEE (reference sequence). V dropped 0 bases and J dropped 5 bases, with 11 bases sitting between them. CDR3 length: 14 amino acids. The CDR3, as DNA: TGTGCCAGCAGCTTGGATCGGGGGACGGAGACCCAGTACTTC. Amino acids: CASSLDRGTETQYF.

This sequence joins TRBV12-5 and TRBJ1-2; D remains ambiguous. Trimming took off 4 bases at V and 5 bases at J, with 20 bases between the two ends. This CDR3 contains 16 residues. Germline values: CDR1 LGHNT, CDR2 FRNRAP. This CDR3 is CASGSPKDRGRYGYTF. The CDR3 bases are TGTGCTAGTGGTTCCCCAAAGGACCGCGGGAGGTATGGCTACACCTTC.

Here the CDR3 reads CASSDRGASQETQYF. The CDR3 bases are TGTGCCAGCAGCGATCGTGGGGCCTCCCAAGAGACCCAGTACTTC. V and J are TRBV7-2 and TRBJ2-5; D possibly corresponds to TRBD1 (5 bases). This CDR3 contains 15 residues. Germline CDR1 is SGHTA and CDR2 is FQGNSA. Trimming took 5 bases from V and 1 from J, leaving 14 bases between them.

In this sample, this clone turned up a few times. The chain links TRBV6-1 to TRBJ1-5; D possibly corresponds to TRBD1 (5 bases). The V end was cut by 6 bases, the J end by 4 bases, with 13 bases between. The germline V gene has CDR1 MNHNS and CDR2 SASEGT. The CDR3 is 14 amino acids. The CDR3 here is CASSSAGPNQPQHF. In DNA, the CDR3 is TGTGCCAGCAGCTCAGCGGGACCTAATCAGCCCCAGCATTTT.

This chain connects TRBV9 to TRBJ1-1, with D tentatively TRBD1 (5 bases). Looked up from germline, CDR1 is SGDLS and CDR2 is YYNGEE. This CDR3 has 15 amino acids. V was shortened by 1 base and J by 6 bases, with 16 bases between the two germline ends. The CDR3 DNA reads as TGTGCCAGCAGCGTAAGTTATAGGGGAAGGGCTGAAGCTTTCTTT. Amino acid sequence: CASSVSYRGRAEAFF.

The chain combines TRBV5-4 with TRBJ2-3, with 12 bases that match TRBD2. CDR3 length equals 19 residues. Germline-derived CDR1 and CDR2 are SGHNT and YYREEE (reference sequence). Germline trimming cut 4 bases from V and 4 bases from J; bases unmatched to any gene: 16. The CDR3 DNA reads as TGTGCCAGCAGCACGCCGCGTCTAGCGGGGGGGCAGAAGTCAGATACGCAGTATTTT. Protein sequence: CASSTPRLAGGQKSDTQYF.

The CDR3 loop is CASSFGPQGDIQYF. CDR3 DNA: TGTGCCAGCAGCTTTGGTCCACAGGGGGACATTCAGTACTTC. The chain joins TRBV7-8 to TRBJ2-4, with TRBD1 matching 8 bases. The junction had 6 bases not matched to a gene; V was cut back by 3 bases and J by 8 bases. The CDR3 is 14 residues long. Germline CDR1 reads SGHVS; CDR2 reads FQNEAQ.

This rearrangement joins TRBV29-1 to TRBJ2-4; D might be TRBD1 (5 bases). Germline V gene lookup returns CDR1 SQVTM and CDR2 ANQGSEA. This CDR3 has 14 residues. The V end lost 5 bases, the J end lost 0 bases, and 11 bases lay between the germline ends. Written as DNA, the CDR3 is TGCAGCGTTTCAGGGCTACTAGCCAAAAACATTCAGTACTTC. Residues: CSVSGLLAKNIQYF.

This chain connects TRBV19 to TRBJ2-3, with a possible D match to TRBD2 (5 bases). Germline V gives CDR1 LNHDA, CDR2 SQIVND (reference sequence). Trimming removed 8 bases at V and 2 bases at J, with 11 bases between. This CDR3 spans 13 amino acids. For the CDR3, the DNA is TGTGCCAGTGGAGGTCAATTCACAGATACGCAGTATTTT. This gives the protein CASGGQFTDTQYF.

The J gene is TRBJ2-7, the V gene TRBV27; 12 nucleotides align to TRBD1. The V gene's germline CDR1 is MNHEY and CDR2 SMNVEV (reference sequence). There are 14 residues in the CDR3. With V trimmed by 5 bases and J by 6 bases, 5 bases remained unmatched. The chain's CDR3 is CASSPGTGGREQYF. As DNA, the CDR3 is TGTGCCAGCAGTCCCGGGACAGGGGGCCGCGAGCAGTACTTC.